This is a list of T cell receptor beta chains from one sample in a study of blood T cell repertoires in COVID-19. Assay used: immunoSEQ multiplex PCR; TCRdb lists only in-frame clones, some missing. The sample gives approximately 140,000 clones, 85% to 90% of which show up once; about 2.3% is in the top ten. The sequencing input was peripheral blood. The receptors stem from a human donor in a cohort sampled during active COVID-19. CDR3s include the opening cysteine and the closing phenylalanine or tryptophan.

v_call,j_call,cdr3_aa
TRBV18,TRBJ1-1,CASSPKTGTENTEAFF
TRBV7-9,TRBJ1-1,CASSGRTGDTEAFF
TRBV18,TRBJ2-7,CASSPGQGPTEQYF
TRBV6-2/TRBV6-3,TRBJ2-2,CASSPVAGDPGFTGELFF
TRBV18,TRBJ1-2,CASSPAPPRYGYTF
TRBV2,TRBJ1-3,CASSELRGLSGNTIYF
TRBV7-9,TRBJ2-2,CASSLLFGQGLPGELFF
TRBV5-5,TRBJ2-7,CASSNLAGAAYEQYF
TRBV5-8,TRBJ2-2,CASSKELSGELFF
TRBV7-3,TRBJ2-1,CASSLNSYNEQFF
TRBV9,TRBJ2-1,CASRRGEGDEQFF
TRBV4-3,TRBJ2-1,CASSQDRGLAGGHNEQFF
TRBV6-6,TRBJ1-5,CASSVQGLIQPQHF
TRBV15,TRBJ2-7,CATSRERGQIYEQYF
TRBV28,TRBJ2-5,CASSLLASGGETQYF
TRBV7-2,TRBJ2-5,CASSSTGSGETQYF
TRBV7-8,TRBJ2-1,CASSPDRAAYNEQFF
TRBV28,TRBJ1-4,CASSLSRGRAGEKLFF
TRBV2,TRBJ2-5,CASKAGARILQETQYF
TRBV6-5,TRBJ2-7,CASSTGAYEQYF
TRBV15,TRBJ1-2,CATSRQGSPSYGYTF
TRBV6-1,TRBJ2-6,CASSKGGPSGANVLTF
TRBV11-2,TRBJ2-3,CASSLDLAGGNTQYF
TRBV5-4,TRBJ1-1,CASSLQEGTEAFF
TRBV25-1,TRBJ2-3,CASSEDGARHTQYF
TRBV7-3,TRBJ2-5,CASSLTPGRGQQETQYF
TRBV30,TRBJ1-4,CAWSGRSELGAREKLFF
TRBV28,TRBJ1-2,CASSPAWGVDYGYTF
TRBV7-2,TRBJ2-7,CASSPGSGGEQYF
TRBV5-3,TRBJ2-1,CARSPGTGGEQFF
TRBV5-6,TRBJ1-2,CASSLISAGEGGYTF
TRBV4-1,TRBJ1-6,CASSQVRSNSPLHF
TRBV30,TRBJ1-3,CAWSGQGRGGNTIYF
TRBV24-1,TRBJ2-3,CATSDLAGGPDTQYF
TRBV6-2/TRBV6-3,TRBJ2-5,CASSRGLRETQYF
TRBV25-1,TRBJ2-5,CASSERERDGQETQYF
TRBV7-2,TRBJ2-7,CASSDGTGLAYEQYF
TRBV9,TRBJ2-2,CASSVDGQNTGELFF
TRBV28,TRBJ2-7,CASSFPGRPSYEQYF
TRBV9,TRBJ1-4,CASSDGTGNEKLFF
TRBV28,TRBJ1-6,CASSPGGANSPLHF
TRBV6-5,TRBJ1-2,CASLPQTGGRGYTF
TRBV15,TRBJ2-5,CATSRRAILGETQYF
TRBV7-6,TRBJ2-2,CASSLGGGATGELFF
TRBV5-4,TRBJ1-3,CAYGPTGRNTIYF
TRBV4-1,TRBJ2-7,CASSPGGARTGFYEQYF
TRBV12-3/TRBV12-4,TRBJ2-3,CASSFLDTQYF
TRBV19,TRBJ1-1,CASSMGPGKPTEAFF
TRBV30,TRBJ2-3,CAWKSGDTQYF
TRBV30,TRBJ2-7,CAWSVRSGTVSYEQYF
TRBV4-2,TRBJ2-2,CASSPRTGGRTGELFF
TRBV28,TRBJ1-1,CASSLRGAGIAFF
TRBV27,TRBJ2-1,CASSLSLLSSYNEQFF
TRBV7-2,TRBJ2-1,CASSHGTANEQFF